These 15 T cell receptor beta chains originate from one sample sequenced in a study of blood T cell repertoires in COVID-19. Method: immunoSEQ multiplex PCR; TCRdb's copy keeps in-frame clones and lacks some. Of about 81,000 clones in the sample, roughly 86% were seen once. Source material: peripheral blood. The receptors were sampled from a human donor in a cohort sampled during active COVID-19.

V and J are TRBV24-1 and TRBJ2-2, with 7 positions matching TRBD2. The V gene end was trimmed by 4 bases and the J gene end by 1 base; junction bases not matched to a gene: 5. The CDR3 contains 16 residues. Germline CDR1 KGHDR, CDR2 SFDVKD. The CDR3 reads CATSDHGRGNTGELFF. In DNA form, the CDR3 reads TGTGCCACCAGTGACCATGGGAGGGGGAACACCGGGGAGCTGTTTTTT.

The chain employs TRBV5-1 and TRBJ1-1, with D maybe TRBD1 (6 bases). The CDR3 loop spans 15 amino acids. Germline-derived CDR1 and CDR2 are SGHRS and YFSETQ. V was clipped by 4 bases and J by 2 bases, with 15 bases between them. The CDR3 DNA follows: TGCGCCAGCAGCCCCCCCGAGACAGGTAACACTGAAGCTTTCTTT. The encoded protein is CASSPPETGNTEAFF. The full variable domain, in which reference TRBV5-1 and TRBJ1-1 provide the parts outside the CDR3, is KAGVTQTPRYLIKTRGQQVTLSCSPISGHRSVSWYQQTPGQGLQFLFEYFSETQRNKGNFPGRFSGRQFSNSRSEMNVSTLELGDSALYLCASSPPETGNTEAFFGQGTRLTVV.

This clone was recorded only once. CDR3 bases: TGCGCCAGCAGCTGGACTAGCGGGAGAGGGGATGAGCAGTTCTTC. Amino acids: CASSWTSGRGDEQFF. This chain joins TRBV4-3 and TRBJ2-1, with 13 nucleotides matching TRBD2. V lost 5 bases, J lost 8 bases, and 6 bases stayed unmatched. Germline assignment: CDR1 LGHNA and CDR2 YSLEER. This CDR3 spans 15 amino acids.

As DNA, the CDR3 is TGTGCCAGTCAGGTAGAAGCTTTTTCTCACGAGCAGTTCTTC. Translation: CASQVEAFSHEQFF. The chain combines TRBV28 with TRBJ2-1, with no clear D. The CDR3 length is 14 residues. V lost 9 bases and J lost 10, with 22 bases in between. Germline CDR1 and CDR2: MDHEN and SYDVKM.

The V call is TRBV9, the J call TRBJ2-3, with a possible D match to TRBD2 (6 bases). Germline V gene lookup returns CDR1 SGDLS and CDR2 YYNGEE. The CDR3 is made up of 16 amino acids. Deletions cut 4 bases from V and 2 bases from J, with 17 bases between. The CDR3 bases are TGTGCCAGCAGCCTAGAGGGTCTAGCGCCCACAGATACGCAGTATTTT. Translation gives CASSLEGLAPTDTQYF.

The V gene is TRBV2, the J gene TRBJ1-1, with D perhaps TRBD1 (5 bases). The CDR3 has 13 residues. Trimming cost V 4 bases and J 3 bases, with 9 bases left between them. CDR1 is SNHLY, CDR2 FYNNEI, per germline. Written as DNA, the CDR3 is TGTGCCAGCAGTGGTAGGGGTGACACTGAAGCTTTCTTT. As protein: CASSGRGDTEAFF.

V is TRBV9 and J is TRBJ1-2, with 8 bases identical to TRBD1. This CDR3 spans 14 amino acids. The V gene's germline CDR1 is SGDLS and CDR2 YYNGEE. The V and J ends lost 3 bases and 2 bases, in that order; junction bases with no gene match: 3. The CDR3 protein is CASSARQGNYGYTF. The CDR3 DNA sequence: TGTGCCAGCAGCGCAAGACAGGGGAACTATGGCTACACCTTC.

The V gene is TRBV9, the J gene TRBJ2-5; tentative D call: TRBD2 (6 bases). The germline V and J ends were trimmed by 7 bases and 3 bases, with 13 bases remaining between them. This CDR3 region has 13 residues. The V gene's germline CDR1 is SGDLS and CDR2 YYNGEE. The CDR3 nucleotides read TGTGCCAGCGGGGGACTGCAAGAAGAGACCCAGTACTTC. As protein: CASGGLQEETQYF. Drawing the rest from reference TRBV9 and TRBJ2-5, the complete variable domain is DSGVTQTPKHLITATGQRVTLRCSPRSGDLSVYWYQQSLDQGLQFLIQYYNGEERAKGNILERFSAQQFPDLHSELNLSSLELGDSALYFCASGGLQEETQYFGPGTRLLVL.

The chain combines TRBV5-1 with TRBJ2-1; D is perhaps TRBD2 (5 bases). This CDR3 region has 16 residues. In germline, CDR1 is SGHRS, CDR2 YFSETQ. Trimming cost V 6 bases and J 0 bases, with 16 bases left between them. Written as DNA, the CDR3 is TGCGCCAGCAACCTCCCTAGCCCCAGCTCCTACAATGAGCAGTTCTTC. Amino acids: CASNLPSPSSYNEQFF.

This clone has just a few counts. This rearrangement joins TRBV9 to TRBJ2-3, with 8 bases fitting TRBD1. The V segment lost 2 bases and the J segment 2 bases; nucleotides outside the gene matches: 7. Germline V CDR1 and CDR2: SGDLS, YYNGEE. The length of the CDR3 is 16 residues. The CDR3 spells CASSVDRVSSTDTQYF. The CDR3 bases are TGTGCCAGCAGCGTGGACAGGGTTAGCTCCACAGATACGCAGTATTTT. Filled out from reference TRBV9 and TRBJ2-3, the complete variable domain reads DSGVTQTPKHLITATGQRVTLRCSPRSGDLSVYWYQQSLDQGLQFLIQYYNGEERAKGNILERFSAQQFPDLHSELNLSSLELGDSALYFCASSVDRVSSTDTQYFGPGTRLTVL.

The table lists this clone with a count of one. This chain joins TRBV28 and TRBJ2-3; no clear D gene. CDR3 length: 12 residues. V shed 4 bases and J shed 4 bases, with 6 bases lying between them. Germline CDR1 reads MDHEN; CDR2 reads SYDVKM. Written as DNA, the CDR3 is TGTGCCAGCAGTTCCCATGCAGATACGCAGTATTTT. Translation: CASSSHADTQYF.

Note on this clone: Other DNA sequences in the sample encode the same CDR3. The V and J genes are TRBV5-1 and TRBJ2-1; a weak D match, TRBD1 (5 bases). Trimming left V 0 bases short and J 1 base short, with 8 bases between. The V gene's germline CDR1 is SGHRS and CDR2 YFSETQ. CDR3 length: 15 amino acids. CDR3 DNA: TGCGCCAGCAGCTTGGGTCAGGGATCCTACAATGAGCAGTTCTTC. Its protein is CASSLGQGSYNEQFF.

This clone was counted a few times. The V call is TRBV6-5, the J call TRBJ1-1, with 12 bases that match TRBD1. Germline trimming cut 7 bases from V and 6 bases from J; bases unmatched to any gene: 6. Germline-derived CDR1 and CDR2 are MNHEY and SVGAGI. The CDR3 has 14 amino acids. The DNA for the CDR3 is TGTGCCAGCAACTCGGGACAGGGGGCCGCTGAAGCTTTCTTT. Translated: CASNSGQGAAEAFF.

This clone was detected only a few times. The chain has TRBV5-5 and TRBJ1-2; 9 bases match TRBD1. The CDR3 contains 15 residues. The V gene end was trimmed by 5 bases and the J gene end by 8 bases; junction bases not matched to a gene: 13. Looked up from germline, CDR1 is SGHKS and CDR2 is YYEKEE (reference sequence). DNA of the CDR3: TGTGCCAGCAGGCTGGCCGGGGGGACAGGGATGGGCTACACCTTC. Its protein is CASRLAGGTGMGYTF.

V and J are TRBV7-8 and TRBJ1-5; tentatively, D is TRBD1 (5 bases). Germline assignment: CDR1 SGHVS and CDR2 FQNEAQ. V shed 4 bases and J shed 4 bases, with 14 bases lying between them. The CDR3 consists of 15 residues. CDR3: CASSSRDSRNQPQHF. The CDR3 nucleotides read TGTGCCAGCAGCTCGAGAGACAGCCGGAATCAGCCCCAGCATTTT.